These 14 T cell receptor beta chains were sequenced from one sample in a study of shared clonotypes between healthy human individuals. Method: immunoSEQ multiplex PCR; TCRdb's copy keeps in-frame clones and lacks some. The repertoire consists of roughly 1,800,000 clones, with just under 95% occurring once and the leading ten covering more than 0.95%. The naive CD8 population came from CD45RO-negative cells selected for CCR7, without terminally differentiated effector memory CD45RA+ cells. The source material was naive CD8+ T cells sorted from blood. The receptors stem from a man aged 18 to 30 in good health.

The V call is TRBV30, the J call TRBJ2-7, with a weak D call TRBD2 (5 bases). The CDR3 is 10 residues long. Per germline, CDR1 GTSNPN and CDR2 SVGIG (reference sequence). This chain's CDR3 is CAEGVYEQYF. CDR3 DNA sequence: TGTGCAGAGGGAGTATACGAGCAGTACTTC.

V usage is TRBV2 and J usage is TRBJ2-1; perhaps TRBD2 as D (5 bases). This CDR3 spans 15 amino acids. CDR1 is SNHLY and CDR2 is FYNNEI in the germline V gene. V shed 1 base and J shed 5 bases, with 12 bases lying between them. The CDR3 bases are TGTGCCAGCAGTGAAGGGGGTCTAGCCGACAATGAGCAGTTCTTC. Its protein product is CASSEGGLADNEQFF.

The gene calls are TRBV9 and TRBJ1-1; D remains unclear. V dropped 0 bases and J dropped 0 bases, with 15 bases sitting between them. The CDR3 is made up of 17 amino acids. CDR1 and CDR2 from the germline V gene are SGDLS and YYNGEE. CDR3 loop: CASSVVGSGSMNTEAFF. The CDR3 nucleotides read TGTGCCAGCAGCGTAGTGGGAAGCGGGTCGATGAACACTGAAGCTTTCTTT. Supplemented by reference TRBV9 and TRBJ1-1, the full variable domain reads DSGVTQTPKHLITATGQRVTLRCSPRSGDLSVYWYQQSLDQGLQFLIQYYNGEERAKGNILERFSAQQFPDLHSELNLSSLELGDSALYFCASSVVGSGSMNTEAFFGQGTRLTVV.

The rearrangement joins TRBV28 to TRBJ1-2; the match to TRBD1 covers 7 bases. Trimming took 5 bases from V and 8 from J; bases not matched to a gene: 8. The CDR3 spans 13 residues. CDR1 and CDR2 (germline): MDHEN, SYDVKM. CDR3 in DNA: TGTGCCAGCAGTCCACAGGGGTCGGGGGGCTACACCTTC. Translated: CASSPQGSGGYTF.

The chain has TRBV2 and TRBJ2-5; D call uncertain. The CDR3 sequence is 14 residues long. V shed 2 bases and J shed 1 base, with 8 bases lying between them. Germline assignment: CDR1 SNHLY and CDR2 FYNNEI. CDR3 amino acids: CASSEQELQETQYF. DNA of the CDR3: TGTGCCAGCAGTGAACAGGAGCTCCAAGAGACCCAGTACTTC.

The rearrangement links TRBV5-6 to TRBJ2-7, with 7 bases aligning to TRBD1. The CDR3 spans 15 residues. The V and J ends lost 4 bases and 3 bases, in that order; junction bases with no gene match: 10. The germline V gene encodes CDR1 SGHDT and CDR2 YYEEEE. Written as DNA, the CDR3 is TGTGCCAGCAGCCCCACAGGGGAAAGTGGCTACGAGCAGTACTTC. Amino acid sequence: CASSPTGESGYEQYF.

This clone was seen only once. The CDR3 region is CASSPSWTDPGTDTQYF. CDR3 DNA: TGTGCCAGTAGTCCTTCATGGACGGACCCGGGCACAGATACGCAGTATTTT. This chain links TRBV19 with TRBJ2-3, with D unclear. The CDR3 contains 17 residues. CDR1 and CDR2 from the germline V gene are LNHDA and SQIVND (reference sequence). The ends were cut back, 5 bases at V and 1 base at J, with 19 bases in the middle.

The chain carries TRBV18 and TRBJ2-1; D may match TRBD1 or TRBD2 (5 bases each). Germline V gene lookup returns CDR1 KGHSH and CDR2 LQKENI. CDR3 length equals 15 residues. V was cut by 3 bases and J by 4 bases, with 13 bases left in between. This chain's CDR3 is CASSPGTPAYNEQFF. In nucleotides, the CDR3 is TGTGCCAGCTCACCGGGGACGCCCGCTTACAATGAGCAGTTCTTC.

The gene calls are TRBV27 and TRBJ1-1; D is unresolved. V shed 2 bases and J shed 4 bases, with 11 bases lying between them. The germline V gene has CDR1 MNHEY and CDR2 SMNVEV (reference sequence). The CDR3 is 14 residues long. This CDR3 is CASSLRGHGTEAFF. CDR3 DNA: TGTGCCAGCAGTTTACGGGGTCACGGCACTGAAGCTTTCTTT.

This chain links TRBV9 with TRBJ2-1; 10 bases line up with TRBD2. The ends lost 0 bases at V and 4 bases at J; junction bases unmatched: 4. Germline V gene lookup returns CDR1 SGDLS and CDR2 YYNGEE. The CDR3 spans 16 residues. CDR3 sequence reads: CASSVVRAGGYNEQFF. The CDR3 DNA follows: TGTGCCAGCAGCGTAGTTAGAGCGGGAGGGTACAATGAGCAGTTCTTC.

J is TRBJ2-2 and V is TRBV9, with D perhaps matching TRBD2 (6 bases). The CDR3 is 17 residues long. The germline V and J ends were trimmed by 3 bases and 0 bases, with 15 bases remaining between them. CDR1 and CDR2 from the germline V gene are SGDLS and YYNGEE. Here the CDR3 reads CASSGLAAGSNTGELFF. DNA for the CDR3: TGTGCCAGCAGCGGCTTGGCGGCGGGATCGAACACCGGGGAGCTGTTTTTT.

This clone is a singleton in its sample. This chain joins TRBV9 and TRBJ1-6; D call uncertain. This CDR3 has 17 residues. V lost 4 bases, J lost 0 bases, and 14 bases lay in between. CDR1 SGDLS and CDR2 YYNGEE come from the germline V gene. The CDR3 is CASSPEPGSSYNSPLHF. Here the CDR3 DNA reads TGTGCCAGCAGCCCAGAGCCCGGAAGCTCCTATAATTCACCCCTCCACTTT.

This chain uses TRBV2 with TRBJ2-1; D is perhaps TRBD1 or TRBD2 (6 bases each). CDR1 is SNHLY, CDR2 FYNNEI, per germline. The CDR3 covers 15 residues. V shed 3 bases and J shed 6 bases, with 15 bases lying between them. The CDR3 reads CASSDEGGPINEQFF. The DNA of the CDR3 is TGTGCCAGCAGTGATGAGGGGGGACCTATCAATGAGCAGTTCTTC.

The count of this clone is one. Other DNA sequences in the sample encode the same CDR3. The CDR3 loop reads CASSQDLTSGETQYF. In nucleotides, the CDR3 is TGCGCCAGCAGCCAAGATCTTACCTCGGGAGAGACCCAGTACTTC. The rearrangement joins TRBV4-3 to TRBJ2-5; D not resolved. Trimming removed 0 bases from V and 4 bases from J, with 12 bases in between. CDR1 LGHNA and CDR2 YSLEER come from the germline V gene. The CDR3 has 15 amino acids.